One and the same sample provided the 28 T cell receptor beta chains below, sequenced in a study of blood T cells in healthy people across ages. Together with a sample-barcoded 5' primer, a J-beta primer mix was included in a second PCR lasting roughly 6 to 12 cycles. One entry per CDR3 protein, called by TCRdb with MiXCR from the 5' RACE reads. Here the sample spans 800,000 or so distinct CDR3 sequences, around 62% being singletons. Sequenced material: blood. Receptors originate from a man aged 30 to 45 in good health.

The chain joins TRBV6-2 or TRBV6-3 to TRBJ2-3, with D perhaps TRBD1 (6 bases). The CDR3 loop spans 14 amino acids. V was trimmed by 6 bases and J by 4 bases, leaving 14 bases between them. The V gene's germline CDR1 is MNHEY and CDR2 SVGEGT. In DNA, the CDR3 is TGTGCCAGCAGCTCTTGGACAGACCCAGATACGCAGTATTTT. Protein product: CASSSWTDPDTQYF.

The table lists this clonotype with a count of one. The CDR3 loop reads CSAGHEQYF. For the CDR3, the DNA is TGCAGTGCTGGTCACGAGCAGTACTTC. The rearrangement uses TRBV20-1 and TRBJ2-7; D not resolved. Germline-derived CDR1 and CDR2 are DFQATT and SNEGSKA (reference sequence). Trimming shortened V by 5 bases and J by 5 bases, and 4 bases separated the two germline ends. The CDR3 contains 9 residues.

This clonotype has just a few counts. The V call is TRBV12-3 or TRBV12-4, the J call TRBJ1-2, with 7 bases lining up with TRBD1. The V and J ends lost 10 bases and 1 base, in that order; junction bases with no gene match: 6. The CDR3 totals 13 residues. CDR3 DNA: TGTGCCACCACTACAGGGGTTAACTATGGCTACACCTTC. Protein: CATTTGVNYGYTF.

This sequence joins TRBV10-3 and TRBJ2-7; D tentatively reads TRBD1 or TRBD2 (5 bases each). In germline, CDR1 is ENHRY, CDR2 SYGVKD. Trimming removed 7 bases from V and 2 bases from J, with 15 bases in between. The CDR3 is 14 amino acids. The CDR3 here is CAITEGTGPYEQYF. The CDR3 nucleotides are TGTGCCATCACCGAGGGGACGGGACCCTACGAGCAGTACTTC.

CDR3: CASSSAVQETQYF. The CDR3 DNA sequence: TGTGCCAGCAGTTCAGCGGTCCAGGAGACCCAGTACTTC. V and J are TRBV6-5 and TRBJ2-4; D may be TRBD2 (5 bases). The DNA end is a closer match to TRBJ2-5, so the J assignment may be wrong. Germline values: CDR1 MNHEY, CDR2 SVGAGI. The CDR3 loop spans 13 amino acids.

CDR3 DNA: TGTGCCAGCTCACCACCGCTTCTTACGGAGACCCAGTACTTC. It is translated as CASSPPLLTETQYF. The V gene is TRBV18, the J gene TRBJ2-5; D is ambiguous. This CDR3 is 14 amino acids long. V was clipped by 0 bases and J by 5 bases, with 10 bases between them. Germline CDR1 and CDR2: KGHSH and LQKENI. Full variable domain (remainder filled in from reference TRBV18 and TRBJ2-5): NAGVMQNPRHLVRRRGQEARLRCSPMKGHSHVYWYRQLPEEGLKFMVYLQKENIIDESGMPKERFSAEFPKEGPSILRIQQVVRGDSAAYFCASSPPLLTETQYFGPGTRLLVL.

This chain connects TRBV7-9 to TRBJ2-1; 8 bases map to TRBD2. The CDR3 length is 14 residues. The V segment lost 7 bases and the J segment 5 bases; nucleotides outside the gene matches: 7. The germline gives CDR1 SEHNR, CDR2 FQNEAQ (reference sequence). CDR3 sequence reads: CASTIAGKHNEQFF. Here the CDR3 DNA reads TGTGCCAGCACCATAGCGGGAAAGCACAATGAGCAGTTCTTC.

This chain uses TRBV7-9 with TRBJ2-1; 12 bases are shared with TRBD2. The V and J ends lost 1 base and 0 bases, in that order; junction bases with no gene match: 10. Germline CDR1 reads SEHNR; CDR2 reads FQNEAQ (reference sequence). The CDR3 totals 20 residues. For the CDR3, the DNA is TGTGCCAGCAGCTTAGTTACAGGACTAGCGGGGACTGGCTCCTACAATGAGCAGTTCTTC. It translates to CASSLVTGLAGTGSYNEQFF.

The chain has TRBV9 and TRBJ2-1, with 8 bases identical to TRBD2. The CDR3 is 16 residues long. The ends lost 4 bases at V and 6 bases at J; junction bases unmatched: 12. Per the germline V gene, CDR1 is SGDLS and CDR2 is YYNGEE. CDR3 loop: CASSPQFREGGNEQFF. As DNA, the CDR3 is TGTGCCAGCAGCCCCCAGTTCCGGGAGGGCGGCAATGAGCAGTTCTTC.

Comments on this clonotype: A junction end diverges from the germline sequence, so it may reflect a read error. The J gene is TRBJ2-1, the V gene TRBV11-2; 7 bases line up with TRBD2. In germline, CDR1 is SGHAT, CDR2 FQNNGV. The length of the CDR3 is 15 residues. CDR3 nucleotide sequence: TGTGCCAGCAGCATGACGGGGGGATTTCCTAATGGGCAGTTCTTC. Amino acid sequence: CASSMTGGFPNGQFF. The full variable domain, completed using reference TRBV11-2 and TRBJ2-1, is EAGVAQSPRYKIIEKRQSVAFWCNPISGHATLYWYQQILGQGPKLLIQFQNNGVVDDSQLPKDRFSAERLKGVDSTLKIQPAKLEDSAVYLCASSMTGGFPNGQFFGPGTRLTVL.

This CDR3 is CASSPSGRGPYEQYF. CDR3 coding DNA: TGTGCCAGCAGCCCAAGTGGCAGGGGACCCTACGAGCAGTACTTC. J is TRBJ2-5 and V is TRBV7-2, with D possibly TRBD1 on 6 matching bases. The assigned J gene may be wrong: the sequence end matches TRBJ2-7 better. CDR3 length: 15 residues. Per germline, CDR1 SGHTA and CDR2 FQGNSA.

CDR3 in amino acids: CATSREAGGSTDTQYF. The CDR3 DNA reads TGTGCCACCAGCAGAGAAGCGGGGGGGAGCACAGATACGCAGTATTTT. This sequence joins TRBV15 and TRBJ2-3; 10 positions agree with TRBD2. The CDR3 covers 16 residues. Unmatched junction bases numbered 0, after V lost 0 bases and J lost 0 bases. Per the germline V gene, CDR1 is LNHNV and CDR2 is YYDKDF (reference sequence).

V gene TRBV10-3 combines with J gene TRBJ2-7; D ambiguous. With the DNA end fitting TRBJ2-5 better, the J assignment may be wrong. Germline CDR1 is ENHRY and CDR2 is SYGVKD. The CDR3 length is 14 residues. The CDR3 region has the DNA TGTGCCATCGGCACGGGCAGCCCTATAGAGACCCAGTACTTC. Translating gives CAIGTGSPIETQYF.

The CDR3 loop reads CAIKGPGGETQYF. DNA for the CDR3: TGTGCCATCAAGGGTCCCGGGGGAGAGACCCAGTACTTC. V usage is TRBV10-3 and J usage is TRBJ2-5; D is possibly TRBD2 (6 bases). Trimming pared 7 bases from V and 4 bases from J, leaving 13 bases between. CDR1 and CDR2 (germline): ENHRY, SYGVKD. The CDR3 totals 13 residues.

In this sample, this clonotype turned up a few times. The chain links TRBV2 to TRBJ2-7, with a possible D match to TRBD1 (6 bases). V dropped 7 bases and J dropped 0 bases, with 13 bases sitting between them. Germline-derived CDR1 and CDR2 are SNHLY and FYNNEI. CDR3 length: 14 amino acids. The CDR3 spells CASTRDTSSYEQYF. CDR3 bases: TGTGCCAGCACCCGGGACACCAGCTCCTACGAGCAGTACTTC.

The chain employs TRBV20-1 and TRBJ1-2; the D is unclear. V dropped 0 bases and J dropped 4 bases, with 9 bases sitting between them. There are 13 residues in the CDR3. The germline V gene encodes CDR1 DFQATT and CDR2 SNEGSKA (reference sequence). The CDR3 DNA reads as TGCAGTGCTAGAGATTCCGGGTCCTATGGCTACACCTTC. It encodes CSARDSGSYGYTF.

This clonotype has a single count. The J gene is TRBJ2-5, the V gene TRBV20-1; 11 positions agree with TRBD2. V was pared by 6 bases and J by 5 bases, with 5 bases of the junction left unmatched. The CDR3 length is 13 residues. Germline CDR1 and CDR2: DFQATT and SNEGSKA (reference sequence). CDR3 amino acids: CSAPTSGDETQYF. Here the CDR3 DNA reads TGCAGTGCCCCGACTAGCGGGGACGAGACCCAGTACTTC.

The chain couples TRBV11-3 to TRBJ2-6; D may be TRBD1 (5 bases). The CDR3 loop spans 16 amino acids. Germline V gene lookup returns CDR1 SGHNT and CDR2 YENEEA. With 3 bases removed from V and 0 bases from J, the gap between germline ends came to 9 bases. CDR3 sequence (DNA): TGTGCCAGCAGCTTTGGCAGGGACTCTGGGGCCAACGTCCTGACTTTC. Translation gives CASSFGRDSGANVLTF.

The chain combines TRBV7-9 with TRBJ1-1, with TRBD1 as a possible D gene (6 bases). V was clipped by 5 bases and J by 0 bases, with 13 bases between them. CDR3 length equals 15 residues. Germline V gene data show CDR1 as SEHNR and CDR2 as FQNEAQ (reference sequence). CDR3 coding DNA: TGTGCCAGCAGCGTACGTAAGGGGGTGAACACTGAAGCTTTCTTT. This translates into CASSVRKGVNTEAFF.

The gene calls are TRBV20-1 and TRBJ2-6; D gene unclear. Germline V lookup: CDR1 DFQATT, CDR2 SNEGSKA (reference sequence). Deletions cut 1 base from V and 7 bases from J, with 2 bases between. The CDR3 is 11 amino acids. The CDR3 sequence is CSARVANVLTF. CDR3 sequence (DNA): TGCAGTGCTAGAGTCGCCAACGTCCTGACTTTC.

The V and J genes are TRBV20-1 and TRBJ1-4, with a tentative D call TRBD1 (6 bases). This CDR3 is 17 amino acids long. Germline CDR1 and CDR2: DFQATT and SNEGSKA (reference sequence). The V and J ends lost 5 bases and 0 bases respectively, with 19 bases between them. The CDR3 loop is CSAPGVWDTSTNEKLFF. CDR3 nucleotide sequence: TGCAGTGCTCCAGGGGTCTGGGACACCTCAACTAATGAAAAACTGTTTTTT.

In this sample, this clonotype turned up once. V and J are TRBV27 and TRBJ1-5, with TRBD1 as a possible D gene (5 bases). Germline V gene lookup returns CDR1 MNHEY and CDR2 SMNVEV (reference sequence). This CDR3 comprises 14 residues. V lost 5 bases to trimming and J lost 3 bases, with 11 bases between them. The CDR3 nucleotides are TGTGCCAGCAGTGCCGGGACTATCAATCAGCCCCAGCATTTT. Its protein is CASSAGTINQPQHF.

This clonotype was counted between two and nine times. A clone one base away is much larger, so this may be a read error. This sequence joins TRBV7-2 and TRBJ2-5; 8 nucleotides match TRBD2. The germline V gene encodes CDR1 SGHTA and CDR2 FQGNSA. There are 15 residues in the CDR3. V trimming: 5 bases; J trimming: 11 bases; junction bases outside the gene matches: 16. In DNA form, the CDR3 reads TGTGCCAGCAGCCCACCACCTAGCGGGTACAATGAGCAGTACTTC. It yields the protein CASSPPPSGYNEQYF.

This chain connects TRBV10-3 to TRBJ2-6, with D tentatively TRBD1 or TRBD2 (5 bases each). Germline lookup yields CDR1 ENHRY and CDR2 SYGVKD. The V and J ends lost 6 bases and 4 bases respectively, with 13 bases between them. This CDR3 has 15 amino acids. In DNA form, the CDR3 reads TGTGCCATCAGCCCTGGGGGTCCCGGGGCCAACGTCCTGACTTTC. Its translation: CAISPGGPGANVLTF.

In this sample, this clonotype turned up once. The chain is built from TRBV7-2 and TRBJ2-7; 8 nucleotides match TRBD1. There are 16 residues in the CDR3. With V trimmed by 3 bases and J by 4 bases, 11 bases remained unmatched. Germline CDR1 is SGHTA and CDR2 is FQGNSA. DNA for the CDR3: TGTGCCAGCAGCTTCCCGATAGGGACAGGTGCATACGAGCAGTACTTC. This translates into CASSFPIGTGAYEQYF.

V and J are TRBV7-8 and TRBJ2-5, with a weak D call TRBD2 (6 bases). V was trimmed by 3 bases and J by 0 bases, leaving 11 bases between them. This CDR3 spans 15 amino acids. Germline loops: CDR1 SGHVS, CDR2 FQNEAQ. CDR3 coding DNA: TGTGCCAGCAGCTTCCAAGGACTATACCAAGAGACCCAGTACTTC. This encodes CASSFQGLYQETQYF. Complete variable domain (other parts from reference TRBV7-8 and TRBJ2-5): GAGVSQSPRYKVAKRGQDVALRCDPISGHVSLFWYQQALGQGPEFLTYFQNEAQLDKSGLPSDRFFAERPEGSVSTLKIQRTQQEDSAVYLCASSFQGLYQETQYFGPGTRLLVL.

This clonotype was recorded only once. The rearrangement links TRBV4-3 to TRBJ2-7; 8 nucleotides match TRBD1. Trimming cost V 6 bases and J 0 bases; bases outside gene matches: 7. Germline assignment: CDR1 LGHNA and CDR2 YSLEER. The length of the CDR3 is 15 residues. This chain's CDR3 is CASSSGTGTSYEQYF. The CDR3 nucleotides are TGCGCCAGCAGTTCGGGGACAGGTACCTCCTACGAGCAGTACTTC.

This clonotype was counted between two and nine times. This chain connects TRBV12-3 or TRBV12-4 to TRBJ2-5; no clear D gene. V lost 7 bases to trimming and J lost 2 bases, with 11 bases between them. The CDR3 spans 13 residues. The CDR3 here is CASNRNFQETQYF. CDR3 bases: TGTGCCAGCAACCGGAACTTTCAAGAGACCCAGTACTTC.